This section outlines one T cell receptor beta chain sequence together with its context. The source of the sample is a study of blood T cell repertoires in COVID-19. Study information: The origin of the acute and convalescent COVID-19 samples was the United States, Italy and Spain. Nucleic acid was either cDNA or gDNA, and it came from T cells, B-cell-depleted T cells, or PBMCs.

Those enrolled in Seattle joined during active infection and were followed longitudinally afterward. The CDR3 has 15 residues. V trimming: 5 bases; J trimming: 7 bases; junction bases outside the gene matches: 6. Per the germline V gene, CDR1 is SGHTA and CDR2 is FQGTGA. As originally analysed: Quantification of nucleated cells was approximated via reference gene primer amplification. Sequencing was performed with immunoSEQ multiplex PCR; in TCRdb, only in-frame clones are kept and a portion is missing. That table furnishes V, J and clone size, whereas the DNA furnished D and trimming. Of some 120,000 clones listed, approximately 89% are singletons.

The specimen was peripheral blood. V is TRBV7-3 and J is TRBJ2-7, with 15 nucleotides matching TRBD2. The TCR comes from a woman over 75 with COVID-19, enrolled during active disease. CDR3 protein: CASSPGLAGGSEQYF. CDR3 nucleotide sequence: TGTGCCAGCAGCCCTGGACTAGCGGGAGGGAGTGAGCAGTACTTC.